A single sample is the source of the 2 T cell receptor beta chains below, sequenced in a study of shared clonotypes between healthy human individuals. Only CD45RO-negative cells positively selected for CCR7 counted as naive CD8 cells, so terminally differentiated effector memory CD45RA+ cells were excluded. Profiled with immunoSEQ multiplex PCR; TCRdb holds only in-frame clones, not every one. The sample has about 2 million clones, just under 95% seen once. The specimen was naive CD8+ T cells sorted from blood. The receptor set was obtained from a man between 18 and 29 years old in good health.

The rearrangement links TRBV11-2 to TRBJ1-5; a possible D gene is TRBD1 (5 bases). CDR1 SGHAT and CDR2 FQNNGV come from the germline V gene. V was clipped by 5 bases and J by 0 bases, with 14 bases between them. The CDR3 sequence is 16 residues long. The CDR3 reads CASSLFPGASNQPQHF. The CDR3 bases are TGTGCCAGCAGCCTCTTTCCTGGGGCTAGCAATCAGCCCCAGCATTTT.

CDR3 in DNA: TGTGCCAGCAGTGAAGCGGTTTTGGAGACCCAGTACTTC. Translating gives CASSEAVLETQYF. The gene calls are TRBV6-1 and TRBJ2-5; D ambiguous. The CDR3 has 13 residues. The V gene's germline CDR1 is MNHNS and CDR2 SASEGT. Trimming cost V 0 bases and J 5 bases, with 7 bases left between them.